The source of this T cell receptor (beta chain) is a study of glioma-infiltrating T cells after dendritic cell vaccination. Study context: Patients received three intradermal dendritic cell vaccine injections at biweekly intervals. Study-level findings and limits: Longer survival after dendritic cell vaccination followed higher pretreatment TIL content.

CDR1 and CDR2 from the germline V gene are MNHEY and SMNVEV (reference sequence). The V and J ends lost 2 bases and 4 bases, in that order; junction bases with no gene match: 3. CDR3 length: 14 residues. In the case of this clone: Its antigen remains unidentified.

Input was 1.5 to 2.5 ug genomic DNA, or all available if less. The table came from immunoSEQ multiplex PCR; TCRdb's copy has only in-frame clones and leaves some out. Of some 70,000 clones detected, 81% appear once; the ten largest clones hold approximately 7.9%. This clonotype was obtained from a human donor with glioblastoma. The sequences come from blood, collected before dendritic cell vaccination. V and J are TRBV27 and TRBJ2-3; 7 nucleotides align to TRBD1. Here the CDR3 DNA reads TGTGCCAGCAGTTTAAGACAGGGTGCAGATACGCAGTATTTT. Translating gives CASSLRQGADTQYF.